This T cell receptor (beta chain) appears in the sequencing data of a study of identifying expanded T cells in peripheral blood. Generated by immunoSEQ multiplex PCR, the TCRdb table keeps only in-frame clones and is missing some. Among approximately 110,000 clones listed, 80% to 90% were seen once. V was shortened by 5 bases and J by 4 bases, with 20 bases between the two germline ends. CDR1 is SGHVS, CDR2 FNYEAQ, per germline. The CDR3 has 16 residues. The sample consisted of blood. V usage is TRBV7-6 and J usage is TRBJ2-5; D is perhaps TRBD1 (7 bases). This clonotype was sampled from a person aged 18 to 75 in good health. DNA for the CDR3: TGTGCCAGCAGCACTCAACCGGCAGGGGGAGGAGAGACCCAGTACTTC. As protein: CASSTQPAGGGETQYF.